The clone carrying this TCR beta chain showed up just once. The repertoire was sequenced with immunoSEQ multiplex PCR; TCRdb's copy has only in-frame clones and lacks some. The table has a few hundred thousand clones, more than 75% seen once. The sample comes from a study of blood T cell repertoires in COVID-19. Study in general: Material from acute and convalescent COVID-19 was sourced from the United States, Italy and Spain. PBMCs, B-cell-depleted T cells, or T cells were the source of the cDNA or gDNA that made up the material.

Participants were aged about 18 to 100 years from 20 to 30 US areas. The V and J ends lost 2 bases and 0 bases respectively, with 14 bases between them. Germline assignment: CDR1 SQVTM and CDR2 ANQGSEA. The CDR3 length is 15 residues. The sequencing input was PBMCs or T cells enriched from blood (not recorded which). The V gene is TRBV29-1, the J gene TRBJ2-7; D might be TRBD2 (6 bases). The TCR was taken from a woman under 30 who had recovered from COVID-19. CDR3 nucleotides: TGCAGCGTTGAAAAGTCGGAGGGACTCTCCTACGAGCAGTACTTC. Translated: CSVEKSEGLSYEQYF.